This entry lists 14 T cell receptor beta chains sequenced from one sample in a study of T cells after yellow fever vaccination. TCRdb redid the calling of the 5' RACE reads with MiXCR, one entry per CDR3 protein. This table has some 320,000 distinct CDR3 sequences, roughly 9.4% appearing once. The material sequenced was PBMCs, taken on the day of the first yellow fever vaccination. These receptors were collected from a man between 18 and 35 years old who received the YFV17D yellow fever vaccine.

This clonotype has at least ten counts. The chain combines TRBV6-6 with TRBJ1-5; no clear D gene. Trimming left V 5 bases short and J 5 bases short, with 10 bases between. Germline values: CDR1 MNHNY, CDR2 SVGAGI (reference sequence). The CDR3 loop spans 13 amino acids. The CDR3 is CASSPESHQPQHF. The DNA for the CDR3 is TGTGCCAGCAGTCCAGAGTCCCATCAGCCCCAGCATTTT.

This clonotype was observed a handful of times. This chain's CDR3 is CASSPSFPETQYF. The CDR3 DNA reads as TGCGCCAGCAGCCCATCCTTTCCGGAGACCCAGTACTTC. The V call is TRBV4-1, the J call TRBJ2-5; no reliable D call. The germline V and J ends were trimmed by 4 bases and 5 bases, with 11 bases remaining between them. The CDR3 loop spans 13 amino acids. Per germline, CDR1 MGHRA and CDR2 YSYEKL.

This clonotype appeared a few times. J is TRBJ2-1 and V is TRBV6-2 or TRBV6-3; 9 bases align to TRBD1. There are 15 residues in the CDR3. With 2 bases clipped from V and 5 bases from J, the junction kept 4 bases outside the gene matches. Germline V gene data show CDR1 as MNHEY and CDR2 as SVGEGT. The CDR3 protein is CASSYRDRDHNEQFF. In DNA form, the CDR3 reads TGTGCCAGCAGTTACCGGGACAGGGACCACAATGAGCAGTTCTTC.

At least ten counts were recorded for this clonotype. The CDR3 sequence: CASSLKQAAGVEQYF. The CDR3 nucleotides read TGTGCCAGCAGCCTCAAACAGGCGGCGGGGGTCGAGCAGTACTTC. V gene TRBV4-2 combines with J gene TRBJ2-7; 7 nucleotides align to TRBD2. This CDR3 comprises 15 residues. Germline V gene lookup returns CDR1 LGHNA and CDR2 YNFKEQ. Trimming took 4 bases from V and 6 from J; bases not matched to a gene: 12.

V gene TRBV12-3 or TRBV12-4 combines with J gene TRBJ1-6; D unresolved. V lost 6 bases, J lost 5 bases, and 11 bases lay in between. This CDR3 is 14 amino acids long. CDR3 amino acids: CASSDRRNNSPLHF. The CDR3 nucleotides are TGTGCCAGCAGCGATCGACGGAATAATTCACCCCTCCACTTT.

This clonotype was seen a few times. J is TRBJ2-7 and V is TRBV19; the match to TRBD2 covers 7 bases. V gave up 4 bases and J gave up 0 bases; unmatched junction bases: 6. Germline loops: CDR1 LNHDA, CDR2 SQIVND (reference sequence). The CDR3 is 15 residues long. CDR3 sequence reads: CASSTSSGGSYEQYF. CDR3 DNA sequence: TGTGCCAGTAGTACTTCCTCGGGAGGCTCCTACGAGCAGTACTTC. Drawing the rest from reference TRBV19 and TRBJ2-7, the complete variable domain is DGGITQSPKYLFRKEGQNVTLSCEQNLNHDAMYWYRQDPGQGLRLIYYSQIVNDFQKGDIAEGYSVSREKKESFPLTVTSAQKNPTAFYLCASSTSSGGSYEQYFGPGTRLTVT.

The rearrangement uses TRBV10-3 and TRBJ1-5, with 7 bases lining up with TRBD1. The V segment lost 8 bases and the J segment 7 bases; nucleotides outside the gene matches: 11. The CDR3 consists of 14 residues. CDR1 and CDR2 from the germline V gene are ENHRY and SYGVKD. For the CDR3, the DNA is TGTGCCATCGGGGCAGACAGGGAATACCAGCCCCAGCATTTT. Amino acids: CAIGADREYQPQHF.

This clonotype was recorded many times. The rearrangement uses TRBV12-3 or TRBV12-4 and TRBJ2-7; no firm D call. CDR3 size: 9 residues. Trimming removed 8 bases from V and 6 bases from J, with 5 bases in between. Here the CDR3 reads CASDFEQYV. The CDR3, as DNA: TGTGCCAGCGATTTCGAGCAGTACGTC.

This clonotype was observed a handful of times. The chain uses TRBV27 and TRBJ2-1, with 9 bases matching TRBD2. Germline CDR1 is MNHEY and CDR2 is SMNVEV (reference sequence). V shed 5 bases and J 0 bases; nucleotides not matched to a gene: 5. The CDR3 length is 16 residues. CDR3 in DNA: TGTGCCAGCAGTACGCCTAGCGGGGTCTCCTACAATGAGCAGTTCTTC. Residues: CASSTPSGVSYNEQFF.

Here the CDR3 reads CASSEDLGKTEAFF. The CDR3 DNA sequence: TGTGCCAGCAGTGAAGATTTAGGAAAAACTGAAGCTTTCTTT. The rearrangement uses TRBV2 and TRBJ1-1; D unresolved. V was pared by 1 base and J by 5 bases, with 11 bases between. In germline, CDR1 is SNHLY, CDR2 FYNNEI. The CDR3 covers 14 residues.

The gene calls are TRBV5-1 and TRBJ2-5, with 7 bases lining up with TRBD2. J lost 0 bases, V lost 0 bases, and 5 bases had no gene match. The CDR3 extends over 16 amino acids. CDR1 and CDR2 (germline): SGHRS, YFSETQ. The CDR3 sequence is CASSLVERGYQETQYF. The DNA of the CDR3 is TGCGCCAGCAGCTTGGTGGAGCGGGGATACCAAGAGACCCAGTACTTC. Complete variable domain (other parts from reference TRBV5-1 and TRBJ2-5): KAGVTQTPRYLIKTRGQQVTLSCSPISGHRSVSWYQQTPGQGLQFLFEYFSETQRNKGNFPGRFSGRQFSNSRSEMNVSTLELGDSALYLCASSLVERGYQETQYFGPGTRLLVL.

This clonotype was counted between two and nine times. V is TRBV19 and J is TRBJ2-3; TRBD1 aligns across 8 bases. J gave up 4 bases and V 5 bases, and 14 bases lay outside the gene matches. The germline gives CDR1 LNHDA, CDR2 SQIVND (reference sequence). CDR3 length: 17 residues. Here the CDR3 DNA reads TGTGCCAGTAGTCCTCGTGACAGGGGAGGTATAGCAGATACGCAGTATTTT. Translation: CASSPRDRGGIADTQYF.

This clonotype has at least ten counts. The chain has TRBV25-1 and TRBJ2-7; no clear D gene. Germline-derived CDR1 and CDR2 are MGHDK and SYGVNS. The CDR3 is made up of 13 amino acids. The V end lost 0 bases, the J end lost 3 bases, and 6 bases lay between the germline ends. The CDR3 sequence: CASSEYPGYEQYF. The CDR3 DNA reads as TGTGCCAGCAGTGAATACCCAGGCTACGAGCAGTACTTC.

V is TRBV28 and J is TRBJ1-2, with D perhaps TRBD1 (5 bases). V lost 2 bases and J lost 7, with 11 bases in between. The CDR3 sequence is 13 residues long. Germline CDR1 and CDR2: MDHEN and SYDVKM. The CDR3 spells CASSLIGERGYTF. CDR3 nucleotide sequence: TGTGCCAGCAGTTTAATAGGGGAGCGTGGCTACACCTTC.